The next 27 T cell receptor beta chains were all read from a single sample in a study of T cells in Graves' hyperthyroidism and ophthalmopathy. Authors of the study amplified TCR beta CDR3 regions from RNA transcripts. The HTBI primer set drove a first-round RT-PCR of the TCR CDR3. TCRdb reprocessed the multiplex PCR reads via MiXCR and lists one record per CDR3 protein. This table has roughly 500,000 distinct CDR3 sequences, 11% to 15% appearing once. Sequenced input: blood. Source of these receptors: a woman under 40 with Graves' hyperthyroidism that later progressed to Graves' ophthalmopathy.

The chain couples TRBV5-4 to TRBJ1-2, with 7 bases that match TRBD1. The CDR3 covers 14 residues. Germline V gives CDR1 SGHNT, CDR2 YYREEE (reference sequence). The V gene end was trimmed by 5 bases and the J gene end by 8 bases; junction bases not matched to a gene: 12. CDR3: CASRSDRAGMGYTF. CDR3 nucleotide sequence: TGTGCCAGCAGATCCGACAGGGCAGGGATGGGCTACACCTTC. Combining the CDR3 with reference TRBV5-4 and TRBJ1-2 gives the whole variable domain ETGVTQSPTHLIKTRGQQVTLRCSSQSGHNTVSWYQQALGQGPQFIFQYYREEENGRGNFPPRFSGLQFPNYSSELNVNALELDDSALYLCASRSDRAGMGYTFGSGTRLTVV.

This clonotype has a count of ten or more. V is TRBV30 and J is TRBJ2-3; D gene uncertain. This CDR3 spans 14 amino acids. V lost 2 bases to trimming and J lost 2 bases, with 11 bases between them. CDR1 and CDR2 (germline): GTSNPN, SVGIG (reference sequence). The CDR3 here is CAWSPPYPTDTQYF. Written as DNA, the CDR3 is TGTGCCTGGAGTCCACCCTACCCCACAGATACGCAGTATTTT. The full variable domain, rest sourced from reference TRBV30 and TRBJ2-3, is SQTIHQWPATLVQPVGSPLSLECTVEGTSNPNLYWYRQAAGRGLQLLFYSVGIGQISSEVPQNLSASRPQDRQFILSSKKLLLSDSGFYLCAWSPPYPTDTQYFGPGTRLTVL.

In this sample, this clonotype turned up a few times. The genes are TRBV6-1 and TRBJ1-2; maybe TRBD1 (5 bases). This CDR3 spans 14 amino acids. Germline V CDR1 and CDR2: MNHNS, SASEGT. Trimming pared 0 bases from V and 4 bases from J, leaving 9 bases between. CDR3 residues: CASSEAPRGYGYTF. The CDR3 region has the DNA TGTGCCAGCAGTGAAGCCCCGAGGGGCTATGGCTACACCTTC.

This clonotype was seen a handful of times. The rearrangement links TRBV12-3 or TRBV12-4 to TRBJ2-3; a weak D match, TRBD2 (7 bases). Trimming took off 2 bases at V and 4 bases at J, with 10 bases between the two ends. This CDR3 region has 14 residues. CDR3 region: CASSLRGGADTQYF. The CDR3 region has the DNA TGTGCCAGCAGTTTAAGGGGGGGGGCAGATACGCAGTATTTT.

This clonotype has ten or more counts. The genes are TRBV30 and TRBJ2-1; D may be TRBD1 (6 bases). CDR3 length: 15 residues. Germline CDR1 is GTSNPN and CDR2 is SVGIG (reference sequence). The V gene lost 4 bases and the J gene lost 0 bases, with 13 bases spanning the gap. The CDR3 nucleotides read TGTGCCTGGACTCAACAGGGAGACTCCTACAATGAGCAGTTCTTC. It codes for CAWTQQGDSYNEQFF.

This clonotype was recorded at least ten times. The chain combines TRBV6-2 or TRBV6-3 with TRBJ2-7; 9 bases map to TRBD1. The ends lost 5 bases at V and 6 bases at J; junction bases unmatched: 17. Germline V gives CDR1 MNHEY, CDR2 SVGEGT. The CDR3 spans 17 residues. The CDR3 reads CASSQPLRDRVWGEQYF. CDR3 DNA: TGTGCCAGCAGTCAGCCCCTCCGGGACAGGGTATGGGGCGAGCAGTACTTC.

This clonotype was picked up many times. The chain uses TRBV28 and TRBJ1-1, with a tentative D call TRBD1 (6 bases). Germline-derived CDR1 and CDR2 are MDHEN and SYDVKM. Trimming cost V 7 bases and J 4 bases, with 16 bases left between them. The CDR3 spans 14 residues. The CDR3 nucleotides are TGTGCCAGCACCCTTGGGGGGCGGTTCACTGAAGCTTTCTTT. Protein sequence: CASTLGGRFTEAFF.

This clonotype was counted ten times or more. J is TRBJ2-7 and V is TRBV5-6; 13 bases align to TRBD2. V shed 0 bases and J 5 bases; nucleotides not matched to a gene: 5. Germline CDR1 is SGHDT and CDR2 is YYEEEE. The length of the CDR3 is 16 residues. In DNA, the CDR3 is TGTGCCAGCAGCTTGGACCGGACTAGCGGGAGCCACGAGCAGTACTTC. It yields the protein CASSLDRTSGSHEQYF. Full variable domain (missing parts from reference TRBV5-6 and TRBJ2-7): DAGVTQSPTHLIKTRGQQVTLRCSPKSGHDTVSWYQQALGQGPQFIFQYYEEEERQRGNFPDRFSGHQFPNYSSELNVNALLLGDSALYLCASSLDRTSGSHEQYFGPGTRLTVT.

Many counts were recorded for this clonotype. The chain recombines TRBV20-1 with TRBJ2-7; D gene ambiguous. The germline V gene encodes CDR1 DFQATT and CDR2 SNEGSKA (reference sequence). This CDR3 comprises 10 residues. V lost 5 bases and J 4 bases, leaving 6 bases between the germline ends. CDR3 residues: CSAGSYEQYF. As DNA, the CDR3 is TGCAGTGCTGGCTCATACGAGCAGTACTTC.

This clonotype was counted at least ten times. V is TRBV15 and J is TRBJ2-3; D is possibly TRBD1 or TRBD2 (5 bases each). The CDR3 contains 17 residues. Germline V gene lookup returns CDR1 LNHNV and CDR2 YYDKDF (reference sequence). V lost 1 base, J lost 4 bases, and 18 bases lay in between. The CDR3, as DNA: TGTGCCACCAGCAGAGTGTGGTCGGCAGGGAGCCCAGATACGCAGTATTTT. It encodes CATSRVWSAGSPDTQYF.

This clonotype has a count of ten or more. This chain uses TRBV24-1 with TRBJ1-2; 8 positions agree with TRBD1. This CDR3 spans 14 amino acids. V shed 3 bases, J shed 5 bases, and the junction held 4 bases outside the gene matches. Germline assignment: CDR1 KGHDR and CDR2 SFDVKD. CDR3 region: CATSDPRTGYGYTF. DNA for the CDR3: TGTGCCACCAGTGATCCCAGGACAGGGTATGGCTACACCTTC.

This clonotype was seen more than once but under ten times. The V and J genes are TRBV3-1 and TRBJ2-7; D may be TRBD1 or TRBD2 (5 bases each). This CDR3 is built from 15 residues. Trimming left V 1 base short and J 2 bases short, with 12 bases between. Germline CDR1 and CDR2: LGHDT and YNNKEL (reference sequence). DNA for the CDR3: TGTGCCAGCAGCCAAGTTTGGGACCGAACCTACGAGCAGTACTTC. Protein: CASSQVWDRTYEQYF.

A note on this clonotype: This sequence may be a read error, since a much larger clone differs from it by one base. The chain links TRBV20-1 to TRBJ1-2; 7 bases line up with TRBD1. The CDR3 is 17 amino acids. V was clipped by 2 bases and J by 0 bases; unmatched bases: 12. Germline lookup yields CDR1 DFQATT and CDR2 SNEGSKA (reference sequence). CDR3 region: CSARSRGQLKSNYGYTF. The CDR3 DNA is TGCAGTGCTAGATCTCGGGGACAGCTCAAATCTAACTATGGCTACACCTTC.

The chain employs TRBV4-2 and TRBJ2-1; 10 bases fit TRBD2. CDR1 and CDR2 from the germline V gene are LGHNA and YNFKEQ. The CDR3 is made up of 15 amino acids. After removal of 4 bases from V and 2 bases from J, the junction contained 2 bases not matched to a gene. CDR3 DNA sequence: TGTGCCAGCAGCCCTAGCGGGAGTACCTACAATGAGCAGTTCTTC. Translation: CASSPSGSTYNEQFF.

The rearrangement uses TRBV9 and TRBJ2-7, with 7 bases aligning to TRBD2. The CDR3 runs to 15 residues. The germline CDR1 and CDR2 sequences are SGDLS and YYNGEE. V lost 5 bases, J lost 7 bases, and 15 bases stayed unmatched. CDR3 loop: CASSALASGEGEQYF. Here the CDR3 DNA reads TGTGCCAGCAGTGCCCTGGCCAGCGGGGAAGGGGAGCAGTACTTC.

This clonotype has at least ten counts. The chain recombines TRBV12-3 or TRBV12-4 with TRBJ1-2, with a possible D match to TRBD1 (5 bases). V was cut by 1 base and J by 4 bases, with 7 bases left in between. The CDR3 has 13 residues. This chain's CDR3 is CASSLGQIYGYTF. The CDR3 region has the DNA TGTGCCAGCAGTTTAGGACAGATCTATGGCTACACCTTC.

A few counts support this clonotype. CDR3 nucleotide sequence: TGTGCCAGCGCACATACCCAGGGGAACATGGGCACCGGGGAGCTGTTTTTT. Protein product: CASAHTQGNMGTGELFF. The V and J genes are TRBV3-1 and TRBJ2-2, with TRBD1 as a possible D gene (6 bases). The length of the CDR3 is 17 residues. Germline CDR1 is LGHDT and CDR2 is YNNKEL (reference sequence). V lost 8 bases and J 4 bases, leaving 23 bases between the germline ends.

This clonotype was recorded many times. The chain couples TRBV27 to TRBJ2-1; a possible D gene is TRBD1 (5 bases). CDR3 length: 13 residues. V gave up 3 bases and J gave up 8 bases, with 11 bases separating them. Germline loops: CDR1 MNHEY, CDR2 SMNVEV (reference sequence). As DNA, the CDR3 is TGTGCCAGCAGTTTCGTCAGGGCGGATGAGCAGTTCTTC. Encoded protein: CASSFVRADEQFF.

This clonotype occurred many times. The chain links TRBV11-3 to TRBJ1-6, with D possibly being TRBD1 (5 bases). The CDR3 extends over 15 amino acids. V dropped 5 bases and J dropped 8 bases, with 16 bases sitting between them. Per the germline V gene, CDR1 is SGHNT and CDR2 is YENEEA. CDR3 coding DNA: TGTGCCAGCAGCCCACAGTCGGGGGGGGATTCACCCCTCCACTTT. It translates to CASSPQSGGDSPLHF.

This clonotype was counted many times. CDR3 region: CASSPRFGSYNEQFF. In DNA, the CDR3 is TGTGCCAGCAGCCCTCGTTTTGGCTCCTACAATGAGCAGTTCTTC. The J gene is TRBJ2-1, the V gene TRBV7-3; D not resolved. Per germline, CDR1 SGHTA and CDR2 FQGTGA. The V gene lost 5 bases and the J gene lost 0 bases, with 11 bases spanning the gap. The CDR3 consists of 15 residues.

The chain links TRBV5-8 to TRBJ1-5; D is possibly TRBD1 (5 bases). Germline V gene data show CDR1 as SGHTS and CDR2 as YDEGEE. CDR3 size: 16 residues. Between the trimmed V and J ends, which lost 0 bases and 0 bases, there was a span of 10 bases. The CDR3: CASSLVQVISNQPQHF. The CDR3 bases are TGTGCCAGCAGCTTGGTACAGGTGATTAGCAATCAGCCCCAGCATTTT.

This clonotype was detected many times. The chain combines TRBV9 with TRBJ2-1, with TRBD2 matching 12 bases. Losses at the gene ends were 1 base for V and 8 bases for J; bases not matched to a gene: 4. The CDR3 is made up of 15 amino acids. Germline V gene lookup returns CDR1 SGDLS and CDR2 YYNGEE. As DNA, the CDR3 is TGTGCCAGCAGCGTAAGACTAGCGGGGGAATATGAGCAGTTCTTC. The encoded protein is CASSVRLAGEYEQFF.

The rearrangement uses TRBV19 and TRBJ2-1, with D uncertain. This CDR3 contains 12 residues. Looked up from germline, CDR1 is LNHDA and CDR2 is SQIVND (reference sequence). Trimming took 1 base from V and 7 from J, leaving 5 bases between them. The CDR3, as DNA: TGTGCCAGTAGTATAGGTGGTAATGAGCAGTTCTTC. Its translation is CASSIGGNEQFF.

The chain couples TRBV14 to TRBJ1-2; D ambiguous. The germline CDR1 and CDR2 sequences are SGHDN and FVKESK. The ends were cut back, 0 bases at V and 5 bases at J, with 10 bases in the middle. The CDR3 is 14 amino acids. CDR3 sequence (DNA): TGTGCCAGCAGCCAAGACCCATTGGGGTATGGCTACACCTTC. Translating it yields CASSQDPLGYGYTF.

This clonotype was recorded many times. The chain employs TRBV27 and TRBJ2-2; TRBD2 matches 8 bases. CDR1 MNHEY and CDR2 SMNVEV come from the germline V gene (reference sequence). V gave up 7 bases and J gave up 3 bases; unmatched junction bases: 7. The CDR3 consists of 15 residues. Written as DNA, the CDR3 is TGTGCCAGCACGTCTATAGCGGGGCACACCGGGGAGCTGTTTTTT. Protein sequence: CASTSIAGHTGELFF.

V gene TRBV12-3 or TRBV12-4 combines with J gene TRBJ2-7; 8 nucleotides line up with TRBD1. The CDR3 has 16 amino acids. The V and J ends lost 8 bases and 1 base, in that order; junction bases with no gene match: 13. CDR3 in DNA: TGTGCCAGCCAAGGCAGGGGGCGCATTGGATCCTACGAGCAGTACTTC. It encodes CASQGRGRIGSYEQYF.

V usage is TRBV25-1 and J usage is TRBJ1-1; no clear D gene. CDR1 is MGHDK and CDR2 is SYGVNS in the germline V gene. V was clipped by 7 bases and J by 1 base, with 4 bases between them. The CDR3 is 11 amino acids. CDR3 loop: CASTKNTEAFF. The CDR3 DNA reads TGTGCCAGCACTAAGAACACTGAAGCTTTCTTT.